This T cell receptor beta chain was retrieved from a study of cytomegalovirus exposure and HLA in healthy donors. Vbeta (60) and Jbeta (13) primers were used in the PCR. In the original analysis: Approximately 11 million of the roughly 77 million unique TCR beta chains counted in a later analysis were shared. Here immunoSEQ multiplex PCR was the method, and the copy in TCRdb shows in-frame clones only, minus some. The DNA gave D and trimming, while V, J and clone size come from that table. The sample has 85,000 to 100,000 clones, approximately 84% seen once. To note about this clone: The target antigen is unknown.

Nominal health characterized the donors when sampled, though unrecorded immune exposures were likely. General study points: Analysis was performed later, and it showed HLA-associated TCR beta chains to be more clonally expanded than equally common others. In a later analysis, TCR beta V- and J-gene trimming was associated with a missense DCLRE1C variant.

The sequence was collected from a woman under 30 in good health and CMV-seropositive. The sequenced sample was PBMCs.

CDR3 sequence: CASSLEGTGGYYEQYF. The CDR3 DNA sequence: TGTGCCAGCAGCCTTGAGGGGACAGGGGGCTACTACGAGCAGTACTTC. This chain connects TRBV21-1 to TRBJ2-7; the table's D call TRBD1 went unverified against the DNA. TRBV21-1 constitutes a pseudogene. The CDR3 spans 16 residues.